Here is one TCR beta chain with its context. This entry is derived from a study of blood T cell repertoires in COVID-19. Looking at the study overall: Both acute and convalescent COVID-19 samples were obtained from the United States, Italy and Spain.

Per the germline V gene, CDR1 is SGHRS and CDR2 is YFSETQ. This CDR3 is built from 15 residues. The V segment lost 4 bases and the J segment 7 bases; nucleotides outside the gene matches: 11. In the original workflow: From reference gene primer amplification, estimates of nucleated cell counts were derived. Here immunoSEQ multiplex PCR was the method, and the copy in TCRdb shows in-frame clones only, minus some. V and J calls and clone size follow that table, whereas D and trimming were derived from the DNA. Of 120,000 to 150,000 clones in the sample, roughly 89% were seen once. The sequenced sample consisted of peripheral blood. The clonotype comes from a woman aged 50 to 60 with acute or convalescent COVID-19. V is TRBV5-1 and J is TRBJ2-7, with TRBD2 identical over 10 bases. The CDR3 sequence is CASSPRAGGRQEQYF. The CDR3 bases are TGCGCCAGCAGCCCTAGAGCGGGAGGGCGCCAGGAGCAGTACTTC.